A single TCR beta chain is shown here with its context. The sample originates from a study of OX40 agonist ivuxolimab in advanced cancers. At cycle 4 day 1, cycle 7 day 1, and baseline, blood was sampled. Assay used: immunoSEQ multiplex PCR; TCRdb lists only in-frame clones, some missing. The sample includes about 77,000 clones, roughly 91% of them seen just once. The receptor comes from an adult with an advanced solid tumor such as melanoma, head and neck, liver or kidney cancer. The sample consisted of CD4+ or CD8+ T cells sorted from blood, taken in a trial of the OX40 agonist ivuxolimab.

In DNA, the CDR3 is TGTGCCAGCAGTCCATACGTCGCAACTAATGAAAAACTGTTTTTT. Protein: CASSPYVATNEKLFF. The chain uses TRBV6-5 and TRBJ1-4; D uncertain. Looked up from germline, CDR1 is MNHEY and CDR2 is SVGAGI. Trimming stripped 5 bases from V and 0 bases from J, with 10 bases between. There are 15 residues in the CDR3.